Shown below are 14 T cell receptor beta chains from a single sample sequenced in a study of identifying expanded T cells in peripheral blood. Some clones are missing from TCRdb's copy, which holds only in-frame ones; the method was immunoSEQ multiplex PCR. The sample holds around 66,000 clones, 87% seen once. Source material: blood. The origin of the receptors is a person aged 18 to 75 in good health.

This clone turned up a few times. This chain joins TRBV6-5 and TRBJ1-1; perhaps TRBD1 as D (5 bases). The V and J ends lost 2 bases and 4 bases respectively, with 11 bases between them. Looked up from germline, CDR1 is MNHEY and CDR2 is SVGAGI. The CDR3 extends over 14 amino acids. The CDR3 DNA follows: TGTGCCAGCAGTTACAATGGGGGTAGCACTGAAGCTTTCTTT. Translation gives CASSYNGGSTEAFF.

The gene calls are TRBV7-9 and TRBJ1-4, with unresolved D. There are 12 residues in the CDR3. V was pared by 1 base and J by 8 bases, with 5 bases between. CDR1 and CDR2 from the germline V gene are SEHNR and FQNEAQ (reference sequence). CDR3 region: CASSLEVEKLFF. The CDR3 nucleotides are TGTGCCAGCAGCTTAGAAGTCGAAAAACTGTTTTTT.

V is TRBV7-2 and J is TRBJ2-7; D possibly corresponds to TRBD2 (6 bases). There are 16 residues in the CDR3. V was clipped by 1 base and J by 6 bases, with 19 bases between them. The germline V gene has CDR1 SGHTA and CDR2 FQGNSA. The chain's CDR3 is CASSLVGSGKKGEQYF. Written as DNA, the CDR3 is TGTGCCAGCAGCTTAGTTGGTAGCGGAAAAAAGGGCGAGCAGTACTTC.

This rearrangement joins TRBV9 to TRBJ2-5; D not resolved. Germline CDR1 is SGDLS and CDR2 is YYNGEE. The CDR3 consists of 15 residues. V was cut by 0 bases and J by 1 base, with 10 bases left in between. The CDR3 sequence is CASSVGIGRQETQYF. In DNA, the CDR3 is TGTGCCAGCAGCGTAGGAATAGGGCGCCAAGAGACCCAGTACTTC.

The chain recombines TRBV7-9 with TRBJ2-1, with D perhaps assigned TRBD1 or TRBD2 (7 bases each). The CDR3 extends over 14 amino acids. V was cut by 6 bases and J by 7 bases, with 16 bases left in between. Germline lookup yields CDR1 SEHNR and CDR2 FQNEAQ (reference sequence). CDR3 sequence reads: CASSWEGARNEQFF. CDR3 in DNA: TGTGCCAGCAGTTGGGAGGGGGCGCGGAATGAGCAGTTCTTC. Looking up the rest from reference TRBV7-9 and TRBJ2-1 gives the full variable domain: DTGVSQNPRHKITKRGQNVTFRCDPISEHNRLYWYRQTLGQGPEFLTYFQNEAQLEKSRLLSDRFSAERPKGSFSTLEIQRTEQGDSAMYLCASSWEGARNEQFFGPGTRLTVL.

The CDR3 nucleotides read TGTGCCAGTAGTATAGACCCCCCCGGGACAGGGGGCCTAAGAACCACCACAGATACGCAGTATTTT. Translated, it gives CASSIDPPGTGGLRTTTDTQYF. This rearrangement joins TRBV19 to TRBJ2-3; 12 bases line up with TRBD1. Germline loops: CDR1 LNHDA, CDR2 SQIVND (reference sequence). Germline trimming cut 0 bases from V and 2 bases from J; bases unmatched to any gene: 18. There are 22 residues in the CDR3.

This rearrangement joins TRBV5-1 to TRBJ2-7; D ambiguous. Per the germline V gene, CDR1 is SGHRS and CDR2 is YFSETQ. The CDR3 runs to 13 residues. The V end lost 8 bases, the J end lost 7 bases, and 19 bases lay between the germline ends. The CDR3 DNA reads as TGCGCCAGTACCAGCCCACCCTTCGGGGAGCAGTACTTC. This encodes CASTSPPFGEQYF.

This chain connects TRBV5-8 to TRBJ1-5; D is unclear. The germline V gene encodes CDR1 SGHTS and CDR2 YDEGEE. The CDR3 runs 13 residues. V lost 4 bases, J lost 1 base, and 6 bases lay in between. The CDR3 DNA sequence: TGTGCCAGCAGCCCGCCCAGCAATCAGCCCCAGCATTTT. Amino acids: CASSPPSNQPQHF. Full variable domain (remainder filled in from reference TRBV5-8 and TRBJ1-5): EAGVTQSPTHLIKTRGQQATLRCSPISGHTSVYWYQQALGLGLQFLLWYDEGEERNRGNFPPRFSGRQFPNYSSELNVNALELEDSALYLCASSPPSNQPQHFGDGTRLSIL.

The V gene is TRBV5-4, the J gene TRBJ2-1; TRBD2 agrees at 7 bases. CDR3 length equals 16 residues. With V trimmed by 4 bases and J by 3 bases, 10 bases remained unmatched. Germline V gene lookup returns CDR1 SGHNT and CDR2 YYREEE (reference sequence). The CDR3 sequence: CASSVPRGGSYNEQFF. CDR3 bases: TGTGCCAGCAGCGTACCGCGGGGCGGGAGCTACAATGAGCAGTTCTTC. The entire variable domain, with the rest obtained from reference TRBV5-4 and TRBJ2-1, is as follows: ETGVTQSPTHLIKTRGQQVTLRCSSQSGHNTVSWYQQALGQGPQFIFQYYREEENGRGNFPPRFSGLQFPNYSSELNVNALELDDSALYLCASSVPRGGSYNEQFFGPGTRLTVL.

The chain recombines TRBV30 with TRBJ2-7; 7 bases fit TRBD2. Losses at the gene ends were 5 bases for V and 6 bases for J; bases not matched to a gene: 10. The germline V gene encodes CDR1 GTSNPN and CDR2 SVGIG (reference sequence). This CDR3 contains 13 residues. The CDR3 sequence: CAWSRAGESEQYF. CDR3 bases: TGTGCCTGGTCCCGTGCGGGGGAGTCCGAGCAGTACTTC.

CDR3 residues: CASSLANEQFF. In nucleotides, the CDR3 is TGTGCCAGCAGCTTGGCGAATGAGCAGTTCTTC. The chain carries TRBV7-9 and TRBJ2-1; no firm D call. Trimming left V 3 bases short and J 7 bases short, with 4 bases between. Germline CDR1 SEHNR, CDR2 FQNEAQ (reference sequence). The CDR3 spans 11 residues.

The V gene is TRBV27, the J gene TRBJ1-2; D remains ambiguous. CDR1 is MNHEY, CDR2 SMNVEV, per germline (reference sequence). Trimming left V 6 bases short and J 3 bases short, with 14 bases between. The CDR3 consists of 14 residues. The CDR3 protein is CASRSQLGDYGYTF. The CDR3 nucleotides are TGTGCCAGCAGATCCCAGCTCGGGGACTATGGCTACACCTTC.

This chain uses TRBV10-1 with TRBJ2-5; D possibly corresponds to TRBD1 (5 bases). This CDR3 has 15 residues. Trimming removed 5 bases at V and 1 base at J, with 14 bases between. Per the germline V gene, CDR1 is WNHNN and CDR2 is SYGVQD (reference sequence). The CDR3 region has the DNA TGCGCCAGCAGTAAGAAAACAGGATTCCAAGAGACCCAGTACTTC. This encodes CASSKKTGFQETQYF.

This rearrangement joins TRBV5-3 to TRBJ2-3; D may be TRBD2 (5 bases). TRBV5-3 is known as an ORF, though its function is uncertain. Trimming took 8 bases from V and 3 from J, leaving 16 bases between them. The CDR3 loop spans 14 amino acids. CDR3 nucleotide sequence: TGTGCCAGCCCCGCGAGGGTAAGGACAGATACGCAGTATTTT. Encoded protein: CASPARVRTDTQYF.